This T cell receptor beta chain was retrieved from a study of T cells in Graves' hyperthyroidism and ophthalmopathy. Study overall: Peripheral blood samples were taken at initial diagnosis, prior to any treatment.

The CDR3 covers 12 residues. Germline CDR1 and CDR2: SEHNR and FQNEAQ (reference sequence). Trimming removed 5 bases from V and 7 bases from J; junction bases left unmatched: 4. Each person with ophthalmopathy scored at least 3 on the Clinical Activity Score, reached NOSPECS grade 4 or higher, and had been ill under 3 months. Uncontrolled infection, other autoimmune disease, pregnancy or lactation barred patients from enrollment. Using less than 12 ml of fresh peripheral blood, PBMCs were prepared. Researchers took RNA transcripts and amplified the TCR beta CDR3 regions from them. Initially, a first-round RT-PCR of the TCR CDR3 employed the HTBI primer set. TCRdb analysed the multiplex PCR reads with MiXCR anew, one entry per CDR3 protein. Of 450,000 to 650,000 distinct CDR3 sequences detected, around 14% appear once; the ten largest clones hold less than 9%. The sample holds many counts of this clonotype.

Sequencing was done on a sample of blood. The gene calls are TRBV7-9 and TRBJ1-1; 7 bases agree with TRBD1. The TCR comes from a woman under 30 with Graves' ophthalmopathy. CDR3 loop: CASSIRQGEAFF. The CDR3 DNA reads TGTGCCAGCAGCATCAGACAGGGTGAAGCTTTCTTT.